This paragraph covers one T cell receptor beta chain sequence. Its antigen is unidentified. This sample is drawn from a study of human CD8 memory T cell subsets. UMI-labeled 5' RACE yielded the TCR beta libraries. Original processing methods: Functional CDR3 beta clonotypes numbered about 2,900 to 20,000 per TCR beta library. Following a re-call of the 5' RACE reads, TCRdb has one entry per CDR3 protein and lacks DNA. TCRdb's processing, not the study's, gives the V and J calls here. The sample totals 10,000 to 12,000 distinct CDR3 sequences. Germline loops: CDR1 WSHSY, CDR2 SAAADI. The CDR3 sequence is 12 residues long. The study's findings and limits: Going by Chao1 estimates, stem-like memory T cells seemed to be more diverse than precursor exhausted T cells.

The origin of this receptor is a human donor in good health. The sample consisted of CD8+ T cells from PBMCs. This chain uses TRBV10-2 with TRBJ2-7; checking the TCRdb D call of TRBD1 is not possible without DNA. CDR3: CASSEQDYEQYF.